The present TCR beta chain was sequenced within a study of a mutant IDH1 vaccine in newly diagnosed glioma. The wider study: Former treatment meant radiotherapy, temozolomide, or both; the majority had gotten both. Regarding the study as a whole: Patients showed vaccine-induced immune responses at a rate of approximately 95%. No link was apparently found between pseudoprogression and changes in top peripheral T cell clonotypes.

As to time point: baseline, week 1 (first vaccination visit). Treatment given: pre-vaccination baseline after standard-of-care therapy. To note about this clone: What it binds is not known.

TCRdb keeps only in-frame clones here, not all; method: immunoSEQ multiplex PCR. This table holds approximately 67,000 clones, 83% found once. With V trimmed by 4 bases and J by 8 bases, 10 bases remained unmatched. In germline, CDR1 is SGHTA, CDR2 FQGNSA. CDR3 length: 15 residues. This rearrangement joins TRBV7-2 to TRBJ2-1; TRBD2 matches 8 bases. Sequenced here: peripheral blood mononuclear cells (PBMCs), sampled from a glioma patient treated with radiotherapy, temozolomide or both. The sequence derives from a woman aged 18-35 years with glioma. Some clones in this sample may be carry-over from other donors' samples. Here the CDR3 reads CASSSPGLAVHEQFF. The DNA of the CDR3 is TGTGCCAGCAGCTCCCCAGGACTAGCCGTCCATGAGCAGTTCTTC.